A single sample is the source of the 2 T cell receptor beta chains below, sequenced in a study of cytomegalovirus exposure and HLA in healthy donors. It was with 60 Vbeta and 13 Jbeta primers that the PCR ran. Here immunoSEQ multiplex PCR was the method, and the copy in TCRdb shows in-frame clones only, minus some. The sample lists about 170,000 clones; roughly 71% were seen once. The material sequenced was PBMCs. The source of these receptors is a girl aged 5-17 years in good health and CMV-seronegative.

The genes are TRBV14 and TRBJ1-1; D is unresolved. The length of the CDR3 is 13 residues. The V and J ends lost 2 bases and 6 bases respectively, with 10 bases between them. Germline assignment: CDR1 SGHDN and CDR2 FVKESK. This CDR3 is CASSQLSVAEAFF. The CDR3 nucleotides read TGTGCCAGCAGCCAATTGAGCGTCGCTGAAGCTTTCTTT. Full variable domain (outside the CDR3, taken from reference TRBV14 and TRBJ1-1): EAGVTQFPSHSVIEKGQTVTLRCDPISGHDNLYWYRRVMGKEIKFLLHFVKESKQDESGMPNNRFLAERTGGTYSTLKVQPAELEDSGVYFCASSQLSVAEAFFGQGTRLTVV.

The V call is TRBV7-9, the J call TRBJ1-6; D remains unclear. Germline loops: CDR1 SEHNR, CDR2 FQNEAQ (reference sequence). Trimming took off 6 bases at V and 5 bases at J, with 11 bases between the two ends. This CDR3 region has 14 residues. CDR3 sequence: CASSRPGNNSPLHF. DNA for the CDR3: TGTGCCAGCAGTCGTCCAGGCAATAATTCACCCCTCCACTTT.